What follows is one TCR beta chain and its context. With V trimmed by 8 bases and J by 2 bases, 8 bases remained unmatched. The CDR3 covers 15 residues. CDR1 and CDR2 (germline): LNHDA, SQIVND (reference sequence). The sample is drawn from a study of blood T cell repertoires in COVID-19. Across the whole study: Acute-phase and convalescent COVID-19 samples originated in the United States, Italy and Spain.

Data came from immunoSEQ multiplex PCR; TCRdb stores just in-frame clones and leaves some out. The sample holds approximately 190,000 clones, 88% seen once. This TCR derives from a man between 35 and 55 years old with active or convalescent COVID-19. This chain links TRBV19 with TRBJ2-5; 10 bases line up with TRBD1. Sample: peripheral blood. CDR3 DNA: TGTGCCAGTTCTGGCCGGGACAGGGGTCAAGAGACCCAGTACTTC. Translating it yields CASSGRDRGQETQYF.